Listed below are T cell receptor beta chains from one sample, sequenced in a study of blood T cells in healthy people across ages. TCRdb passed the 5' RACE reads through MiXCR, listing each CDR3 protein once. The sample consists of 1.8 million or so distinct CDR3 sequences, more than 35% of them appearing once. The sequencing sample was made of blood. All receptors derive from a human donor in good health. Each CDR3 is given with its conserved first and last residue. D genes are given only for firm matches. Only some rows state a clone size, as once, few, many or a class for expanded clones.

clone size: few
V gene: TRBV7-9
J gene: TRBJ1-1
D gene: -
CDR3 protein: CASRGMTGTEAFF
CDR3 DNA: TGTGCCAGCAGGGGGATGACGGGCACTGAAGCTTTCTTT

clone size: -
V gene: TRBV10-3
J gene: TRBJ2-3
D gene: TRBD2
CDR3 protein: CAISPGLGGGADTQYF
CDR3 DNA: TGTGCCATCAGTCCGGGACTAGGCGGGGGTGCAGATACGCAGTATTTT

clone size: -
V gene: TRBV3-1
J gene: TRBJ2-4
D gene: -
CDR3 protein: CASSHRTASGEQYF
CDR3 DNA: TGTGCCAGCAGCCATCGGACAGCCTCGGGGGAGCAGTACTTC

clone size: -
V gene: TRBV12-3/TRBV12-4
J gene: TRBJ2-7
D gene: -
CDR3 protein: CASSPGLFGEQYF
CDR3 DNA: TGTGCCAGCAGCCCCGGACTGTTTGGCGAGCAGTACTTC

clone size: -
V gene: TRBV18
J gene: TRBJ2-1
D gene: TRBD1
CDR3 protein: CASSPKTDTGANEQFF
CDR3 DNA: TGTGCCAGCTCACCGAAAACCGACACAGGGGCCAATGAGCAGTTCTTC

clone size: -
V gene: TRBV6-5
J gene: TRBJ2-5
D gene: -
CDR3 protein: CASRSDSFGETQYF
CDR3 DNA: TGTGCCAGCAGAAGCGACAGCTTCGGGGAGACCCAGTACTTC

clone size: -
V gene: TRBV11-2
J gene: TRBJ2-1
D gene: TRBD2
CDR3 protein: CASSRSPWLAGTNEQFF
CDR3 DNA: TGTGCCAGCAGCCGCTCCCCTTGGCTAGCGGGGACCAATGAGCAGTTCTTC

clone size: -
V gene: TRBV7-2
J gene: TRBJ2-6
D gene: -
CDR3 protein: CASSSGPANVLTF
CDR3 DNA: TGTGCCAGCAGCTCAGGGCCGGCCAACGTCCTGACTTTC

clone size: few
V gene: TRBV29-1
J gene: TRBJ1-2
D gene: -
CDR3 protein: CSVEFGYGYTF
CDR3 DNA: TGCAGCGTTGAATTTGGATATGGCTACACCTTC

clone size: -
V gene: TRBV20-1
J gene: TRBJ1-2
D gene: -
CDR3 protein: CSAGLGDNYGYTF
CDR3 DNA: TGCAGTGCTGGCTTAGGGGATAACTATGGCTACACCTTC